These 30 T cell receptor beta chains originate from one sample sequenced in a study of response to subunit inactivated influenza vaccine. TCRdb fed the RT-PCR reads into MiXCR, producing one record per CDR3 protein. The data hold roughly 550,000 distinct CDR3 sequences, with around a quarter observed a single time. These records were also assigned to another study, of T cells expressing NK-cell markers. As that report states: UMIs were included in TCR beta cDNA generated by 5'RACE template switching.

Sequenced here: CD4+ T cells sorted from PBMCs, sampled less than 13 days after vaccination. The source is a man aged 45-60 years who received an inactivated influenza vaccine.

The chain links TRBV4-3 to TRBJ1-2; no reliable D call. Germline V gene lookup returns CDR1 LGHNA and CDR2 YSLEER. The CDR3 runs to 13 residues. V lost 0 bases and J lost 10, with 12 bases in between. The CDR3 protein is CASSQDLEAIYTF. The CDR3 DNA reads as TGCGCCAGCAGCCAAGATCTTGAGGCTATCTACACCTTC.

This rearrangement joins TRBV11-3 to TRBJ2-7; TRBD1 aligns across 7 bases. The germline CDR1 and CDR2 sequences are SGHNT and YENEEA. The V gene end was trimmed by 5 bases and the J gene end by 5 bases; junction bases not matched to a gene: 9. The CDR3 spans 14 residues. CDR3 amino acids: CASSVQGTVDEQYF. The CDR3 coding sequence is TGTGCCAGCAGCGTACAGGGGACGGTCGACGAGCAGTACTTC.

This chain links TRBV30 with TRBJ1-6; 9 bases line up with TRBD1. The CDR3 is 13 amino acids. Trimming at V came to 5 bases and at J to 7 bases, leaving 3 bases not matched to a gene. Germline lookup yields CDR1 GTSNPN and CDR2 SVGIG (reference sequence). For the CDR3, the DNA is TGTGCCTGGGCCGGGACAGGGAATTCACCCCTCCACTTT. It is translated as CAWAGTGNSPLHF.

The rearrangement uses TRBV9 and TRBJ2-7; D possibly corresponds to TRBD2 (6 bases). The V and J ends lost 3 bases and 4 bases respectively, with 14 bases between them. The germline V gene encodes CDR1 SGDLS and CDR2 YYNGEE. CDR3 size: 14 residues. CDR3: CASSATAEGYEQYF. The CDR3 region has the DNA TGTGCCAGCAGCGCAACCGCGGAGGGTTACGAGCAGTACTTC. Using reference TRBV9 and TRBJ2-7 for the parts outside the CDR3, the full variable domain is DSGVTQTPKHLITATGQRVTLRCSPRSGDLSVYWYQQSLDQGLQFLIQYYNGEERAKGNILERFSAQQFPDLHSELNLSSLELGDSALYFCASSATAEGYEQYFGPGTRLTVT.

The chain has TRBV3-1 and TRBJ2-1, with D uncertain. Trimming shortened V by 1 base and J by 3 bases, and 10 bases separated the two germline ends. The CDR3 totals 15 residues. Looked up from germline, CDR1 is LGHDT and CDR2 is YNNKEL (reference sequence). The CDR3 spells CASSQGGRFYNEQFF. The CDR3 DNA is TGTGCCAGCAGCCAAGGCGGTAGATTCTACAATGAGCAGTTCTTC.

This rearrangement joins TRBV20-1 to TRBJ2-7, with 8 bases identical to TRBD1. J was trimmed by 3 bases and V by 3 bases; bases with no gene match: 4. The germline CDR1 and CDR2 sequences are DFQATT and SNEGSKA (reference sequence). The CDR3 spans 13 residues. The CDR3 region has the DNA TGCAGTGCTAGTTTCGGACAGGGCTACGAGCAGTACTTC. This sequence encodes CSASFGQGYEQYF.

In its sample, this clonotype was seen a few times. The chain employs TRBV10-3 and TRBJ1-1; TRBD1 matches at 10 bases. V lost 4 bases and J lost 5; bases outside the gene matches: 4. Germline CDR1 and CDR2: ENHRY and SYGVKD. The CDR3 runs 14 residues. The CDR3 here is CAISGGQGRTEAFF. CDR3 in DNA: TGTGCCATCAGTGGGGGACAGGGGAGGACTGAAGCTTTCTTT.

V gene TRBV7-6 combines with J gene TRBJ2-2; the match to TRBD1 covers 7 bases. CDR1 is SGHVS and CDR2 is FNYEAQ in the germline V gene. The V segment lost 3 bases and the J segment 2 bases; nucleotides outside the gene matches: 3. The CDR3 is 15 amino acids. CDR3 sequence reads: CASSFRDSNTGELFF. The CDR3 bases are TGTGCCAGCAGCTTCCGGGACAGCAACACCGGGGAGCTGTTTTTT.

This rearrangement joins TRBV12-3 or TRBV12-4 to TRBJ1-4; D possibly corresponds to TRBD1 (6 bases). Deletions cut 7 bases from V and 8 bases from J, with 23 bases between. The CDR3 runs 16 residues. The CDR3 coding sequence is TGTGCCAGCAACTCTCCGGGGGGGGCGCGAGGAGAAAAACTGTTTTTT. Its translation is CASNSPGGARGEKLFF.

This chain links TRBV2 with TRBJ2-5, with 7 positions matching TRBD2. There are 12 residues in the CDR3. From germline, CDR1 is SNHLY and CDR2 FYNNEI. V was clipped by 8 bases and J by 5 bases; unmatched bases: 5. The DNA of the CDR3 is TGTGCCAGCGAGACTAGCACGGAGACCCAGTACTTC. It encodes CASETSTETQYF.

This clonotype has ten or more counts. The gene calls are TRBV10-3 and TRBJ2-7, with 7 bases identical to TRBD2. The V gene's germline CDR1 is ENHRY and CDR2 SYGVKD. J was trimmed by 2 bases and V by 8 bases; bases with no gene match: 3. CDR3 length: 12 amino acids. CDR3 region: CAIGEGTYEQYF. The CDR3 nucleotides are TGTGCCATCGGGGAGGGAACCTACGAGCAGTACTTC.

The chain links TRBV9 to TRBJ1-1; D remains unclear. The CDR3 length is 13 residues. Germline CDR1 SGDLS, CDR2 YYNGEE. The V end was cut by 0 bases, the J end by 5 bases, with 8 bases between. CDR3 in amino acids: CASSVARETEAFF. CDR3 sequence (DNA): TGTGCCAGCAGCGTAGCTCGGGAAACTGAAGCTTTCTTT. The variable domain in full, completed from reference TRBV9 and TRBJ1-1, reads DSGVTQTPKHLITATGQRVTLRCSPRSGDLSVYWYQQSLDQGLQFLIQYYNGEERAKGNILERFSAQQFPDLHSELNLSSLELGDSALYFCASSVARETEAFFGQGTRLTVV.

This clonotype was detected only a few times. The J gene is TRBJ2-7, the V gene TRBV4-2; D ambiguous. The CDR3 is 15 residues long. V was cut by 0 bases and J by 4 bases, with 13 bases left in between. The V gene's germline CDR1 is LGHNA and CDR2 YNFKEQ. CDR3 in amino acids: CASSQDATEHYEQYF. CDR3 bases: TGTGCCAGCAGCCAAGATGCGACGGAACATTACGAGCAGTACTTC.

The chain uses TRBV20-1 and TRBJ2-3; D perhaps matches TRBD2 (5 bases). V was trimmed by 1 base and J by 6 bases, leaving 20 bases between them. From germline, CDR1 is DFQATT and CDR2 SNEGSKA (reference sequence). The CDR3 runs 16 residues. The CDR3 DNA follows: TGCAGTGCTAGAGGATCCCACTCGGGGTCTGTCGATACGCAGTATTTT. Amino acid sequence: CSARGSHSGSVDTQYF.

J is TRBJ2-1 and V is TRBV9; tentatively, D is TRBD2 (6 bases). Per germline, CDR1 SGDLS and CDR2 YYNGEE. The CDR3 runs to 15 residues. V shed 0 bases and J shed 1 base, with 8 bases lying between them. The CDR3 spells CASSVEAGSYNEQFF. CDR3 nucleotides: TGTGCCAGCAGCGTAGAGGCGGGATCCTACAATGAGCAGTTCTTC.

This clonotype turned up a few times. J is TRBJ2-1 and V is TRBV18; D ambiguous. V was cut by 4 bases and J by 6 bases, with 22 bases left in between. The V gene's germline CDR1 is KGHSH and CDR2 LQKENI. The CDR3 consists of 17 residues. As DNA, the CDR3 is TGTGCCAGCTCACTGATAGTCCCAAGTTCGGATGTCAATGAGCAGTTCTTC. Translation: CASSLIVPSSDVNEQFF.

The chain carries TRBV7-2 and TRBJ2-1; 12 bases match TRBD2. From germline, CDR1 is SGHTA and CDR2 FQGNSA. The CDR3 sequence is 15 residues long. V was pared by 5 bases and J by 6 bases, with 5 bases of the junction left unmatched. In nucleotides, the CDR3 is TGTGCCAGCAGCGCTAGCGGGGGGGCCGCCAATGAGCAGTTCTTC. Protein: CASSASGGAANEQFF.

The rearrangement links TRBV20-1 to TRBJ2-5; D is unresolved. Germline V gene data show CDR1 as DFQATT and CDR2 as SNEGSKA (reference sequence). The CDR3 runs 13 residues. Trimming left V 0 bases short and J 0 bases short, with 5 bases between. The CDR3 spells CSARDPHQETQYF. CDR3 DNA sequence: TGCAGTGCTAGAGATCCACACCAAGAGACCCAGTACTTC.

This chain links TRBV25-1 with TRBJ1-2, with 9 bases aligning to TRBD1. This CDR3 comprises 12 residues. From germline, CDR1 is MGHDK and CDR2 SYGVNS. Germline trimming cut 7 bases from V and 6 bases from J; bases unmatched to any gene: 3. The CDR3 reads CASKGTGHGYTF. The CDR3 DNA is TGTGCCAGCAAGGGGACAGGGCATGGCTACACCTTC.

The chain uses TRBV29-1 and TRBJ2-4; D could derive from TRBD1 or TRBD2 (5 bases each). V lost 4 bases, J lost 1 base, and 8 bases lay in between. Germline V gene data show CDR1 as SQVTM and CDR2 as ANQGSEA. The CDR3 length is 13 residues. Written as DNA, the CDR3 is TGCAGCGTTGGAGGGGCTGCCAAAAACATTCAGTACTTC. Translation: CSVGGAAKNIQYF.

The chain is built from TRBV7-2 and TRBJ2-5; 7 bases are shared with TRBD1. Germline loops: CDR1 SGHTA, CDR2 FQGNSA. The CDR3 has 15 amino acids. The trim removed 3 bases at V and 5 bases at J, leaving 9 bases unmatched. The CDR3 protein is CASSLDDRVGETQYF. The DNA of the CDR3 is TGTGCCAGCAGCTTGGACGACAGGGTGGGCGAGACCCAGTACTTC.

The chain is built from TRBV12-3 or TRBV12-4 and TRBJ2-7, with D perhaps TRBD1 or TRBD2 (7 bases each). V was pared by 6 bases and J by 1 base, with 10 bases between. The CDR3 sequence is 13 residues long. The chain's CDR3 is CASSQGGSYEQYF. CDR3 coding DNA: TGTGCCAGCAGCCAGGGGGGGTCCTACGAGCAGTACTTC.

This chain's CDR3 is CASSWGTTKPDTQYF. DNA of the CDR3: TGTGCCAGCAGCTGGGGGACAACTAAACCAGATACGCAGTATTTT. The V call is TRBV5-4, the J call TRBJ2-3, with a weak D call TRBD1 (6 bases). With 3 bases removed from V and 4 bases from J, the gap between germline ends came to 15 bases. The germline gives CDR1 SGHNT, CDR2 YYREEE (reference sequence). The CDR3 has 15 amino acids. The whole variable domain, filled in from reference TRBV5-4 and TRBJ2-3, reads ETGVTQSPTHLIKTRGQQVTLRCSSQSGHNTVSWYQQALGQGPQFIFQYYREEENGRGNFPPRFSGLQFPNYSSELNVNALELDDSALYLCASSWGTTKPDTQYFGPGTRLTVL.

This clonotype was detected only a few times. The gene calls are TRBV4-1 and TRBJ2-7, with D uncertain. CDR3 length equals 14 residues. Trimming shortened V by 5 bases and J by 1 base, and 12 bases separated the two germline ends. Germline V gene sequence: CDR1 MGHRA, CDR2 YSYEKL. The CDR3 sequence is CASSGPTRSYEQYF. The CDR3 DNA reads TGCGCCAGCAGCGGACCTACCCGGTCCTACGAGCAGTACTTC.

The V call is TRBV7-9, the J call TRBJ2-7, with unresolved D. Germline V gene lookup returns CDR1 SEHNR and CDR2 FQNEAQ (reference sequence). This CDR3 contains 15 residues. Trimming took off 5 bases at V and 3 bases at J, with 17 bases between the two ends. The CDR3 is CASSPNYNSFYEQYF. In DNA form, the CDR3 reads TGTGCCAGCAGCCCGAACTACAACTCATTCTACGAGCAGTACTTC.

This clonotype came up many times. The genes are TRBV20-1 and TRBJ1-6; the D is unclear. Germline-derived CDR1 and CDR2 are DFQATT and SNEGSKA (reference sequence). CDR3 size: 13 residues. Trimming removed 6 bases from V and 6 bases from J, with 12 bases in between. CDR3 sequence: CSATHQSNSPLHF. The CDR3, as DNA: TGCAGTGCGACGCACCAGAGTAATTCACCCCTCCACTTT.

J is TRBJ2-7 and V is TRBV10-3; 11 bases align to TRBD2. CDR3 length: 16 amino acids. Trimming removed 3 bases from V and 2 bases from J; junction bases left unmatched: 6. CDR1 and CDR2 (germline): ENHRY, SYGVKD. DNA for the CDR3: TGTGCCATCAGTGAAGGTGGGACTAGCGGAGCCTACGAGCAGTACTTC. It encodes CAISEGGTSGAYEQYF.

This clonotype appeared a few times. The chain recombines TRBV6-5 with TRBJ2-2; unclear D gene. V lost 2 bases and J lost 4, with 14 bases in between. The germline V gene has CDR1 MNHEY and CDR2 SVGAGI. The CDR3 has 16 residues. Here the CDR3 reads CASSYRDLVGTGELFF. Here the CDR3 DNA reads TGTGCCAGCAGTTACCGAGATTTAGTGGGCACCGGGGAGCTGTTTTTT.

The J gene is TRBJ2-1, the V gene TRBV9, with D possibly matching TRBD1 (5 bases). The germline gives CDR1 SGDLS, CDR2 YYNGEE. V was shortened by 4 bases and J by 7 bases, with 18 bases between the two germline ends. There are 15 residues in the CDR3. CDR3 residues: CASSPQKGQRNEQFF. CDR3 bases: TGTGCCAGCAGCCCCCAGAAGGGGCAAAGGAATGAGCAGTTCTTC. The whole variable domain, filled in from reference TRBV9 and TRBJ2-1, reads DSGVTQTPKHLITATGQRVTLRCSPRSGDLSVYWYQQSLDQGLQFLIQYYNGEERAKGNILERFSAQQFPDLHSELNLSSLELGDSALYFCASSPQKGQRNEQFFGPGTRLTVL.

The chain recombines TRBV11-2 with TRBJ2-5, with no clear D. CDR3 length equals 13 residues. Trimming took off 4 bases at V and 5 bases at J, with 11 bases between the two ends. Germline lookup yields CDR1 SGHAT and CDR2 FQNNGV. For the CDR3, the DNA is TGTGCCAGCAGCTCTCCTAATTTCGAGACCCAGTACTTC. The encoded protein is CASSSPNFETQYF.